This TCR beta chain was sequenced for a study of vaccination effects on CD4 cells after COVID-19. Study in general: Post-vaccine sampling occurred a median 72 days after the second dose.

Only in-frame clones appear in the TCRdb table, and some are missing; sequencing was by immunoSEQ multiplex PCR. This sample has tens of thousands of clones, with about 74% found just once. Study results and caveats: By a late point after vaccination, infection- and vaccine-induced clones had shrunk markedly through clonal contraction. Healthy vaccinees showed cross-reactivity with common cold coronaviruses in only 1 of 255 vaccine-induced clones.

Subsequent to ten to eleven days of culture, CD4+ T cells were isolated. Two doses of BNT162b2 or mRNA-1273 vaccine were administered to participants. The study found no prior SARS-CoV-2 infection in the vaccine recipients, who tested negative for nucleocapsid antibodies. Germline CDR1 is LGHNA and CDR2 is YSLEER. There are 16 residues in the CDR3. V was shortened by 1 base and J by 5 bases, with 17 bases between the two germline ends. As to this clone: The antigen remains undetermined.

J is TRBJ1-2 and V is TRBV4-3; D may be TRBD1 (5 bases). The sequenced sample was CD4+ T cells from PBMCs cultured without peptide, obtained after COVID-19 vaccination. This clonotype was obtained from a human donor who received a COVID-19 vaccine. CDR3 loop: CASSQGGETAQYGYTF. DNA of the CDR3: TGCGCCAGCAGCCAAGGGGGGGAGACCGCCCAATATGGCTACACCTTC.